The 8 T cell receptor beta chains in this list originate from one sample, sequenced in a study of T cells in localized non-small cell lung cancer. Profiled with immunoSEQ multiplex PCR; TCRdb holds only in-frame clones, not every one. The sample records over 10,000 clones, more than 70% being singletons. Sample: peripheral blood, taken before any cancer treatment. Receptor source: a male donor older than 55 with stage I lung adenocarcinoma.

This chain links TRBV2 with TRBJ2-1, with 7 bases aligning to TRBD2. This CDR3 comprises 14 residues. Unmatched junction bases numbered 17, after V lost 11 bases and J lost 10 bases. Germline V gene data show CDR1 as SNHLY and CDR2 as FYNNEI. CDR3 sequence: CACGGAGEPREQFF. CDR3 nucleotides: TGTGCCTGCGGAGGGGCGGGAGAACCCAGGGAGCAGTTCTTC.

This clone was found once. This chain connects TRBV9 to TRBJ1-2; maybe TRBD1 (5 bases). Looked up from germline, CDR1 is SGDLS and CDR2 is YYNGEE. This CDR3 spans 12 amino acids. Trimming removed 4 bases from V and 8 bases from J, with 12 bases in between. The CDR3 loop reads CASSSRQRGYTF. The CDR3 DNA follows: TGTGCCAGCAGCTCTCGACAGCGGGGCTACACCTTC. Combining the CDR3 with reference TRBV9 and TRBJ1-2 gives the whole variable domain DSGVTQTPKHLITATGQRVTLRCSPRSGDLSVYWYQQSLDQGLQFLIQYYNGEERAKGNILERFSAQQFPDLHSELNLSSLELGDSALYFCASSSRQRGYTFGSGTRLTVV.

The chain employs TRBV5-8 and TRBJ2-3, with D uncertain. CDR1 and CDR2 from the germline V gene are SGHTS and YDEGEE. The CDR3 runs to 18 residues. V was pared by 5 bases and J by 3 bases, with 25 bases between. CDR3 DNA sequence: TGTGCCAGCAGACCACAAAAAGGACGGCCGAAAGGGACAGATACGCAGTATTTT. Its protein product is CASRPQKGRPKGTDTQYF.

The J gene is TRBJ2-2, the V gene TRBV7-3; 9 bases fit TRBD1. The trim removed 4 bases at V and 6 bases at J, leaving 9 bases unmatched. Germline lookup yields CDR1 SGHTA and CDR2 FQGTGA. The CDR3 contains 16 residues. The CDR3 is CASSSRTGDLPGELFF. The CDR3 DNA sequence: TGTGCCAGCAGCTCCCGGACAGGGGATTTGCCCGGGGAGCTGTTTTTT.

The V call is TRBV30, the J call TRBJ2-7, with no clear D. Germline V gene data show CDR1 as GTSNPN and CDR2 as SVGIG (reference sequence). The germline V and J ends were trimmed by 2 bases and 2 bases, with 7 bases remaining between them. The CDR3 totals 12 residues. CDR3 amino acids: CAWSHIPYEQYF. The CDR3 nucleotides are TGTGCCTGGAGTCACATCCCCTACGAGCAGTACTTC.

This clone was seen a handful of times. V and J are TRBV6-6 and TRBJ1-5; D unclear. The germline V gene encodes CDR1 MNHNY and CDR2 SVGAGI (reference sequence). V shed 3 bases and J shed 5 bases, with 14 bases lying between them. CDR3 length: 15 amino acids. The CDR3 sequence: CASSYITGGDQPQHF. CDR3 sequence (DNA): TGTGCCAGCAGTTATATTACCGGTGGGGATCAGCCCCAGCATTTT.

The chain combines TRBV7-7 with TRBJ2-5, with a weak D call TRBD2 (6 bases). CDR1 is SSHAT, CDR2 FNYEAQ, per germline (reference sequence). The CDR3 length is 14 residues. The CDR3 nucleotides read TGTGCTTCCAAGCTCTCATTTGGGGGGGAGACCCAGTACTTC. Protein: CASKLSFGGETQYF.

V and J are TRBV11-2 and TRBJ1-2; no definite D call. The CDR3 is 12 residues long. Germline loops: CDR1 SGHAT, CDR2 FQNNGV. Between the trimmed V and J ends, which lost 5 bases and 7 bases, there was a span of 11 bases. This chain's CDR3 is CASSVRGFGYTF. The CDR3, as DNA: TGTGCCAGCAGCGTTAGAGGGTTTGGCTACACCTTC. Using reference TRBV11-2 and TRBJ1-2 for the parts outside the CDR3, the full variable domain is EAGVAQSPRYKIIEKRQSVAFWCNPISGHATLYWYQQILGQGPKLLIQFQNNGVVDDSQLPKDRFSAERLKGVDSTLKIQPAKLEDSAVYLCASSVRGFGYTFGSGTRLTVV.